This TCR beta chain was sequenced for a study of tumour-infiltrating T cells in Burkitt lymphoma. Overall study context: Survival, overall and progression-free, tracked with productive clonality.

The data were produced by immunoSEQ multiplex PCR, yet TCRdb's version contains in-frame clones alone and is incomplete. Of roughly 7,400 clones detected, about 17% appear once; the ten largest clones hold approximately 3%. Deletions cut 4 bases from V and 2 bases from J, with 13 bases between. Germline V gives CDR1 SGHTA, CDR2 FQGNSA. The CDR3 runs 15 residues. Sequenced sample: tumor tissue. This chain joins TRBV7-2 and TRBJ2-3; D is unclear. The receptor comes from a human donor with diffuse large B-cell lymphoma. The CDR3 sequence is CASSSLPTSTDTQYF. As DNA, the CDR3 is TGTGCCAGCAGCTCCCTGCCCACTTCCACAGATACGCAGTATTTT.